Listed below are T cell receptor beta chains from one sample, sequenced in a study of T cell repertoires in cytomegalovirus infection. TCRdb independently ran MiXCR on the reads; one entry per CDR3 protein. The data show about 230,000 distinct CDR3 sequences, with roughly 22% seen just once and 15% to 20% held by the top ten. The specimen was CD8+ T cells from PBMCs. The receptor source for this set is a human donor in good health (CMV status not recorded). Some clones in this sample may be carry-over from other donors' samples. CDR3s include the opening cysteine and the closing phenylalanine or tryptophan. D genes are given only for firm matches. For some rows the clone size is stated as once, few or many, or as a class when expanded; others skip it.

CDR3nt: TGTGCCAGCAGTTTGGGTAGGGCAACAGATACGCAGTATTTT
CDR3aa: CASSLGRATDTQYF
v_gene: TRBV28
abundance: many
d_gene: NA
j_gene: TRBJ2-3

CDR3nt: TGTGCCAGCATCCTCGGGCCCCTCGGGGATACGCAGTATTTT
CDR3aa: CASILGPLGDTQYF
v_gene: TRBV7-9
abundance: NA
d_gene: NA
j_gene: TRBJ2-3

CDR3nt: TGTGCCAGTAGTAGAGACGGGGCAGGGGGCGACGCAGATACGCAGTATTTT
CDR3aa: CASSRDGAGGDADTQYF
v_gene: TRBV19
abundance: NA
d_gene: TRBD1
j_gene: TRBJ2-3

CDR3nt: TGTGCCAGCAGCTTCCCGAGCGGGGGGCCGTACAATGAGCAGTTCTTC
CDR3aa: CASSFPSGGPYNEQFF
v_gene: TRBV7-8
abundance: many
d_gene: TRBD2
j_gene: TRBJ2-1

CDR3nt: TGCAGCGTTGAGGAGAGTGGGGGGGCAGTTGAAAAACTGTTTTTT
CDR3aa: CSVEESGGAVEKLFF
v_gene: TRBV29-1
abundance: NA
d_gene: NA
j_gene: TRBJ1-4

CDR3nt: TGTGCCAGCAGTGGGTTGGGTGGACAGGGCCGGGACTATGGCTACACCTTC
CDR3aa: CASSGLGGQGRDYGYTF
v_gene: TRBV12-3/TRBV12-4
abundance: few
d_gene: TRBD1
j_gene: TRBJ1-2

CDR3nt: TGTGCCAGCAGTGAGTCCGCAGATACGCAGTATTTT
CDR3aa: CASSESADTQYF
v_gene: TRBV25-1
abundance: NA
d_gene: NA
j_gene: TRBJ2-3

CDR3nt: TGTGCCAGCCCAATCCGGGGCGCGGATCAGCCCCAGCATTTT
CDR3aa: CASPIRGADQPQHF
v_gene: TRBV25-1
abundance: NA
d_gene: NA
j_gene: TRBJ1-5

CDR3nt: TGTGCCAGCAGCTTCTTGGAGCTCAAGGATGGCTACACCTTC
CDR3aa: CASSFLELKDGYTF
v_gene: TRBV7-9
abundance: NA
d_gene: NA
j_gene: TRBJ1-2

CDR3nt: TGTGCCAGCAGGAGCGGTGCGGGGGGGGACACCGGGGAGCTGTTTTTT
CDR3aa: CASRSGAGGDTGELFF
v_gene: TRBV2
abundance: few
d_gene: TRBD2
j_gene: TRBJ2-2

CDR3nt: TGTGCCTGGACCGGGGTCACCGGGGAGCTGTTTTTT
CDR3aa: CAWTGVTGELFF
v_gene: TRBV30
abundance: few
d_gene: NA
j_gene: TRBJ2-2

CDR3nt: TGCGCCAGCAGCTTGGTGGGACAGGGTGGCGATGAGCAGTTCTTC
CDR3aa: CASSLVGQGGDEQFF
v_gene: TRBV5-1
abundance: NA
d_gene: TRBD1
j_gene: TRBJ2-1

CDR3nt: TGCGCCAGCAGCTTTGCGACAGGGTCGTACGAGCAGTACTTC
CDR3aa: CASSFATGSYEQYF
v_gene: TRBV5-1
abundance: few
d_gene: TRBD1
j_gene: TRBJ2-7

CDR3nt: TGTGCCAGCAGTTTAGGGACAGAGACCCAGTACTTC
CDR3aa: CASSLGTETQYF
v_gene: TRBV12-3/TRBV12-4
abundance: many
d_gene: NA
j_gene: TRBJ2-5

CDR3nt: TGTGCCAGCAGTCGGACAGGTTCCTCTGGGGCCAACGTCCTGACTTTC
CDR3aa: CASSRTGSSGANVLTF
v_gene: TRBV12-3/TRBV12-4
abundance: few
d_gene: TRBD1
j_gene: TRBJ2-6

CDR3nt: TGTGCCAGCAGCTTGCTTGCAACTAATGAAAAACTGTTTTTT
CDR3aa: CASSLLATNEKLFF
v_gene: TRBV7-6
abundance: many
d_gene: NA
j_gene: TRBJ1-4

CDR3nt: TGTGCCAGCAGACTAACACCCAGGGATCAGCCCCAGCATTTT
CDR3aa: CASRLTPRDQPQHF
v_gene: TRBV6-2/TRBV6-3
abundance: many
d_gene: NA
j_gene: TRBJ1-5

CDR3nt: TGTGCCAGCAGCGCTCGGTTGGCTGGGGCCAACGTCCTGACTTTC
CDR3aa: CASSARLAGANVLTF
v_gene: TRBV9
abundance: NA
d_gene: NA
j_gene: TRBJ2-6

CDR3nt: TGTGCCAGCAGCTTCGTTGGGACAGGGGTCGACGAGCAGTACTTC
CDR3aa: CASSFVGTGVDEQYF
v_gene: TRBV7-9
abundance: few
d_gene: TRBD1
j_gene: TRBJ2-7